This TCR beta chain was captured by sequencing in a study of shared clonotypes between healthy human individuals. Study findings and constraints: The sharing of approximately 5.1% of naive CD4 clonotypes was seen across several donors. Some clonotypes were shared by all four sorted-subset donors, while others were not shared. The non-shared ones had lower generation probabilities than the shared ones.

Splitting of each subset's genomic DNA was done evenly across several immunoSEQ plates. Only in-frame clones appear in the TCRdb table, and some are missing; sequencing was by immunoSEQ multiplex PCR. The table includes under 600,000 clones, around 97% detected once. The length of the CDR3 is 15 residues. Germline-derived CDR1 and CDR2 are SGHRS and YFSETQ. V lost 1 base to trimming and J lost 7 bases; unmatched junction nucleotides: 2. Healthy HIV-negative adults without recent acute infections or vaccinations served as donors. To note about this clone: What it binds is unknown.

The sample consisted of naive CD4+ T cells sorted from blood. Subset given: CD45RA+ positively selected. This clonotype originated in a woman in her twenties or thirties in good health. This rearrangement joins TRBV5-1 to TRBJ2-1; 13 bases match TRBD2. The DNA of the CDR3 is TGCGCCAGCAGCTTGCGGACTAGCGGGAGAAATGAGCAGTTCTTC. Protein: CASSLRTSGRNEQFF.